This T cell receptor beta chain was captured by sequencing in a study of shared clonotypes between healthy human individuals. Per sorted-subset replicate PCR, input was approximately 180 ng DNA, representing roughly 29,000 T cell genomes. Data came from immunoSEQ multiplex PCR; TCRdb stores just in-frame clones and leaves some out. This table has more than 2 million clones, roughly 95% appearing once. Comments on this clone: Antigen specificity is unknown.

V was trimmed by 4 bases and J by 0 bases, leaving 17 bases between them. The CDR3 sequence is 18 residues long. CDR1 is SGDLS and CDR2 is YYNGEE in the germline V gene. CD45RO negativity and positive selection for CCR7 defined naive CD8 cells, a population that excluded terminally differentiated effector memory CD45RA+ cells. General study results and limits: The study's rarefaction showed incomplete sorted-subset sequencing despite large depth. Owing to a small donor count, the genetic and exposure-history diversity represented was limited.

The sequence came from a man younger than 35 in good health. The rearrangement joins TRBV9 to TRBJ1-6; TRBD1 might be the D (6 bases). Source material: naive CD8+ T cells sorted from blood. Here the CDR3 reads CASSRGHFLSSYNSPLHF. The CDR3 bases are TGTGCCAGCAGCCGGGGACACTTCCTTAGCTCCTATAATTCACCCCTCCACTTT.